The subject of this entry is one TCR beta chain. The data belong to a study of CD8 T cells in Susac syndrome. An amount of RNA that ranged from roughly 0.5 to 1 ug was reverse transcribed with random hexamers. TCRdb recomputed calls from the immunoSEQ multiplex PCR reads with MiXCR, one row per CDR3 protein. The sample gives approximately 300,000 distinct CDR3 sequences, 85% of which show up once; 0.21% is in the top ten. V lost 1 base to trimming and J lost 0 bases, with 7 bases between them. Germline V gene lookup returns CDR1 LNHDA and CDR2 SQIVND (reference sequence). The length of the CDR3 is 15 residues.

The chain combines TRBV19 with TRBJ2-1; D may be TRBD2 (6 bases). Specimen: CD8+ T cells from PBMCs. This sequence originates from a human donor with multiple sclerosis. The CDR3 reads CASSIGGNSYNEQFF. DNA of the CDR3: TGTGCCAGTAGTATAGGCGGGAACTCCTACAATGAGCAGTTCTTC. Drawing the rest from reference TRBV19 and TRBJ2-1, the complete variable domain is DGGITQSPKYLFRKEGQNVTLSCEQNLNHDAMYWYRQDPGQGLRLIYYSQIVNDFQKGDIAEGYSVSREKKESFPLTVTSAQKNPTAFYLCASSIGGNSYNEQFFGPGTRLTVL.